One T cell receptor (beta chain) is described in this entry. Its antigen specificity is not known. The record originates from a study of T cells expressing NK-cell markers (TCRdb year 2020). Regarding the research as a whole: Three sorted T-cell subsets (CD3+CD56+NKG2C+, CD3+CD56+NKG2C- and CD3+CD56-NKG2C+) from 8 or 9 donors had their TCR beta-chain repertoires profiled. Among the eight sequenced donors, only one was HCMV-seronegative, while the other seven were HCMV-seropositive. Randomly selected healthy volunteers, three men and five women, were used as the eight sequenced donors. Illumina HiSeq 2000/2500, MiSeq or NextSeq was used to sequence libraries as 2 x 150 bp reads.

Instrument on record: Illumina HiSeq 2000. 5'RACE template switching, by which a universal primer site and unique molecular identifiers were added, was used to make TCR beta cDNA libraries. cDNA synthesis was primed from the TCR beta constant segment, followed by two successive PCR amplification steps. From the authors' description of their analysis: MIGEC was used to demultiplex reads and group reads by UMI, and MiTCR was used to assemble and quantify clonotypes. To exclude erroneous sequences, only TCR cDNA sequences supported by at least two reads were retained. The tcR package was used for downstream repertoire analysis, and clonotypes were matched between fractions using CDR3 nucleotide sequence together with V segment. VDJmatch was used to annotate antigen specificity against VDJdb, with one amino acid substitution in CDR3 permitted. After the reads were reprocessed by TCRdb, one entry was made per CDR3 protein sequence, with no DNA. The V and J calls and clone size are TCRdb's, not the authors'. The data table for this sample lists roughly 350,000 distinct CDR3 sequences. The ten largest clones take up around 4.9% of the sample.

A commercial ELISA kit detecting HCMV-specific IgG in serum was used to determine HCMV serostatus. Peripheral blood mononuclear cells were isolated from blood by Ficoll density gradient centrifugation. What the research found in general, with its limitations: Whether the expanded NKG2C-expressing T cell clones were specific for HCMV antigens remained unclear. For six donors, the dominant CD3+CD56+NKG2C+ clonotypes were among the top 10 CD8+ clonotypes and accounted for roughly 1.0-8% of CD8+ T cells. Those dominant clonotypes were again the most abundant among CD3+CD56-NKG2C+ cells in a handful of donors, at about 28.3-65%.

The germline V gene encodes CDR1 DFQATT and CDR2 SNEGSKA (reference sequence). The CDR3 measures 12 amino acids from cysteine to phenylalanine. Only the protein sequence is given. Recombination linked TRBV20-1 to TRBJ1-2; TCRdb's D call, TRBD1, is unchecked because there is no DNA. Sequenced material: blood T cells: a sorted CD56 or NKG2C T cell subset, CD4+ or CD8+ T cells, or bulk PBMC T cells (not recorded which). The receptor was isolated from a man aged 18-69 years in good health. The CDR3 sequence is CSQLQGSGGYTF.